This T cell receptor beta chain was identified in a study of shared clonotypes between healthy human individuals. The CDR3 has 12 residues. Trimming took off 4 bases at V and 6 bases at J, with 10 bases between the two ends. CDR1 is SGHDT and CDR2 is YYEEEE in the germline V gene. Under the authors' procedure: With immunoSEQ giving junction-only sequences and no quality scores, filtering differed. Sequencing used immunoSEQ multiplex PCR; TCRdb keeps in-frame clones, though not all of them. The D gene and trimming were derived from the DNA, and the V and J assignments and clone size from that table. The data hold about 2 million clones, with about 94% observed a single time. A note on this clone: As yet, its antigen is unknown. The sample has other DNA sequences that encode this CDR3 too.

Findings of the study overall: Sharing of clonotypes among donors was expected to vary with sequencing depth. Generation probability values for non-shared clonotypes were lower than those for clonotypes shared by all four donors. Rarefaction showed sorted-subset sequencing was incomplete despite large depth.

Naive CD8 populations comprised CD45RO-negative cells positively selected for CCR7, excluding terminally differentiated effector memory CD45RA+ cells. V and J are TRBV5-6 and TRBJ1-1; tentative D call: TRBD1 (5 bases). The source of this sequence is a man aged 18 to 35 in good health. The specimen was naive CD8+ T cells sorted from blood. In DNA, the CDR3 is TGTGCCAGCAGCCCGCTGGGGGCTGAAGCTTTCTTT. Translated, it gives CASSPLGAEAFF.